This section outlines one TCR beta chain sequence together with its context. What it binds is not known. The sample belongs to a study of cytomegalovirus exposure and HLA in healthy donors. The study's findings and limits: Reports showed the classifier diagnosing cytomegalovirus status with high specificity and sensitivity.

Among the donors, all were healthy bone marrow donors. Primers included in the PCR were 60 Vbeta and 13 Jbeta primers. Original processing notes: The authors later counted 65 million to 80 million unique TCR beta chains, some 12 million of them shared. Profiled with immunoSEQ multiplex PCR; TCRdb holds only in-frame clones, not every one. The D gene and trimming were derived from the DNA, and the V and J assignments and clone size from that table. The profile covers approximately 170,000 clones, with approximately 83% appearing a single time and 1.2% taken by the ten largest. The specimen sequenced was PBMCs. The receptor's source is a boy between 2 and 10 years old in good health and CMV-seronegative.

The CDR3 nucleotides read TGTGCCAGCAGCCCCCGGACAGGGGGCGATGGAAACACCATATATTTT. As protein: CASSPRTGGDGNTIYF. This sequence joins TRBV7-2 and TRBJ1-3; TRBD1 matches 11 bases. V shed 5 bases and J 3 bases; nucleotides not matched to a gene: 6. CDR1 is SGHTA, CDR2 FQGNSA, per germline. CDR3 length equals 16 residues.